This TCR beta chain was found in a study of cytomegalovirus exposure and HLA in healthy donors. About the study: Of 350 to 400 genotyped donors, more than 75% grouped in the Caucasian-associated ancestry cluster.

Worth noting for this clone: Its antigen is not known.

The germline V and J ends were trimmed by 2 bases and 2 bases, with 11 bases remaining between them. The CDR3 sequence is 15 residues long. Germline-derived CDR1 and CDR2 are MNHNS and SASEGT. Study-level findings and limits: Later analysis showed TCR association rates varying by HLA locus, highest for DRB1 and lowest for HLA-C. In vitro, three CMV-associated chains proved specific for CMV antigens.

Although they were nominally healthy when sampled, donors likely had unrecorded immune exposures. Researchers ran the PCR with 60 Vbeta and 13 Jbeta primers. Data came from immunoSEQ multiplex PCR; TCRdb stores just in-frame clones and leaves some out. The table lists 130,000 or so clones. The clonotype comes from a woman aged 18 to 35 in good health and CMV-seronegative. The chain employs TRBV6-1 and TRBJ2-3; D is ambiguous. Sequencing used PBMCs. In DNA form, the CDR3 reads TGTGCCAGCAGTGAATACCCAGGATTCACAGATACGCAGTATTTT. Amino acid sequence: CASSEYPGFTDTQYF.